One and the same sample provided the 22 T cell receptor beta chains below, sequenced in a study of blood T cell repertoires in COVID-19. Clones were read by immunoSEQ multiplex PCR, and TCRdb kept only the in-frame ones, dropping some. The data contain fewer than 350,000 clones, approximately 83% of them singletons. Sequencing input: PBMCs or T cells enriched from blood (not recorded which). These receptors were taken from a man aged 30-40 years who had recovered from COVID-19.

V and J are TRBV7-9 and TRBJ1-2, with a tentative D call TRBD1 (5 bases). The CDR3 has 16 amino acids. CDR1 and CDR2 from the germline V gene are SEHNR and FQNEAQ (reference sequence). V lost 5 bases, J lost 4 bases, and 20 bases lay in between. This CDR3 is CASSPGLRPAFYGYTF. DNA for the CDR3: TGTGCCAGCAGCCCAGGGCTTCGACCGGCATTCTATGGCTACACCTTC.

This chain uses TRBV30 with TRBJ1-4; 9 positions match TRBD1. The trim removed 2 bases at V and 8 bases at J, leaving 9 bases unmatched. Germline V gene lookup returns CDR1 GTSNPN and CDR2 SVGIG (reference sequence). The CDR3 is 15 residues long. CDR3 loop: CAWSKKGQGFEKLFF. DNA for the CDR3: TGTGCCTGGAGTAAAAAGGGACAGGGATTCGAAAAACTGTTTTTT. Using reference TRBV30 and TRBJ1-4 for the parts outside the CDR3, the full variable domain is SQTIHQWPATLVQPVGSPLSLECTVEGTSNPNLYWYRQAAGRGLQLLFYSVGIGQISSEVPQNLSASRPQDRQFILSSKKLLLSDSGFYLCAWSKKGQGFEKLFFGSGTQLSVL.

J is TRBJ1-2 and V is TRBV18, with 8 bases aligning to TRBD1. From germline, CDR1 is KGHSH and CDR2 LQKENI. This CDR3 comprises 16 residues. The V gene end was trimmed by 2 bases and the J gene end by 0 bases; junction bases not matched to a gene: 5. The CDR3 region is CASSPGVDRANYGYTF. The CDR3 coding sequence is TGTGCCAGCTCACCAGGGGTGGACAGGGCTAACTATGGCTACACCTTC. The variable domain in full, with the rest retrieved from reference TRBV18 and TRBJ1-2, is NAGVMQNPRHLVRRRGQEARLRCSPMKGHSHVYWYRQLPEEGLKFMVYLQKENIIDESGMPKERFSAEFPKEGPSILRIQQVVRGDSAAYFCASSPGVDRANYGYTFGSGTRLTVV.

This clone has a handful of counts. This rearrangement joins TRBV5-1 to TRBJ1-2, with 9 bases lining up with TRBD1. The CDR3 consists of 18 residues. After removal of 0 bases from V and 0 bases from J, the junction contained 9 bases not matched to a gene. Germline-derived CDR1 and CDR2 are SGHRS and YFSETQ. CDR3 in amino acids: CASSLVAGQGRTNYGYTF. CDR3 in DNA: TGCGCCAGCAGCTTGGTAGCGGGACAGGGTCGTACTAACTATGGCTACACCTTC.

Written as DNA, the CDR3 is TGCGCCAGCAGCCAAGATATGGATAGGGGGTGGGATGGCTACACCTTC. Translated, it gives CASSQDMDRGWDGYTF. The chain joins TRBV4-3 to TRBJ1-2; D is perhaps TRBD1 (6 bases). The CDR3 loop spans 16 amino acids. Looked up from germline, CDR1 is LGHNA and CDR2 is YSLEER. V shed 0 bases and J shed 6 bases, with 17 bases lying between them.

V and J are TRBV7-3 and TRBJ2-3; TRBD1 agrees at 7 bases. J was trimmed by 1 base and V by 5 bases; bases with no gene match: 0. Germline CDR1 reads SGHTA; CDR2 reads FQGTGA. The CDR3 totals 13 residues. CDR3 DNA sequence: TGTGCCAGCAGCGGACAGGGCACAGATACGCAGTATTTT. Its protein is CASSGQGTDTQYF.

The sample holds a few counts of this clone. The chain uses TRBV7-3 and TRBJ1-2; D gene uncertain. CDR1 is SGHTA and CDR2 is FQGTGA in the germline V gene. The germline V and J ends were trimmed by 5 bases and 8 bases, with 15 bases remaining between them. The CDR3 is 13 residues long. The CDR3 sequence: CASSPDSKAGYTF. CDR3 bases: TGTGCCAGCAGCCCCGACTCCAAGGCGGGCTACACCTTC.

This chain joins TRBV7-3 and TRBJ1-1, with D possibly matching TRBD1 (5 bases). The V and J ends lost 2 bases and 1 base respectively, with 8 bases between them. Germline loops: CDR1 SGHTA, CDR2 FQGTGA. This CDR3 has 14 residues. CDR3 residues: CASSLGAENTEAFF. CDR3 coding DNA: TGTGCCAGCAGCTTAGGGGCAGAGAACACTGAAGCTTTCTTT.

The chain has TRBV29-1 and TRBJ2-7; possible D gene TRBD1, 5 bases. With 3 bases removed from V and 0 bases from J, the gap between germline ends came to 9 bases. The CDR3 covers 13 residues. Germline V lookup: CDR1 SQVTM, CDR2 ANQGSEA. CDR3 nucleotides: TGCAGCGTTGAGTTTGACAGCTCCTACGAGCAGTACTTC. Translation: CSVEFDSSYEQYF.

The V and J genes are TRBV5-1 and TRBJ2-1; 8 bases fit TRBD1. The CDR3 sequence is 15 residues long. The germline gives CDR1 SGHRS, CDR2 YFSETQ. J was trimmed by 2 bases and V by 8 bases; bases with no gene match: 9. The CDR3 spells CASMKTGDPYNEQFF. DNA of the CDR3: TGCGCCAGTATGAAGACAGGGGACCCCTACAATGAGCAGTTCTTC. Together with reference TRBV5-1 and TRBJ2-1, the CDR3 gives the full variable domain: KAGVTQTPRYLIKTRGQQVTLSCSPISGHRSVSWYQQTPGQGLQFLFEYFSETQRNKGNFPGRFSGRQFSNSRSEMNVSTLELGDSALYLCASMKTGDPYNEQFFGPGTRLTVL.

V gene TRBV6-5 combines with J gene TRBJ2-7; a weak D match, TRBD1 (5 bases). V lost 9 bases and J lost 2, with 11 bases in between. The CDR3 sequence is 12 residues long. Germline CDR1 and CDR2: MNHEY and SVGAGI. The CDR3 protein is CASQGSPYEQYF. In DNA, the CDR3 is TGTGCCAGTCAGGGATCCCCCTACGAGCAGTACTTC.

The chain uses TRBV5-6 and TRBJ2-7; weak D call: TRBD1 (5 bases). There are 13 residues in the CDR3. CDR1 SGHDT and CDR2 YYEEEE come from the germline V gene. Trimming took 2 bases from V and 0 from J, leaving 6 bases between them. The CDR3 nucleotides read TGTGCCAGCAGCTTTCAGGGCTCCTACGAGCAGTACTTC. This codes for CASSFQGSYEQYF. The full variable domain, its missing parts supplied by reference TRBV5-6 and TRBJ2-7, is DAGVTQSPTHLIKTRGQQVTLRCSPKSGHDTVSWYQQALGQGPQFIFQYYEEEERQRGNFPDRFSGHQFPNYSSELNVNALLLGDSALYLCASSFQGSYEQYFGPGTRLTVT.

V and J are TRBV7-9 and TRBJ1-2, with unresolved D. Germline CDR1 and CDR2: SEHNR and FQNEAQ (reference sequence). The CDR3 is 16 amino acids. Deletions cut 5 bases from V and 4 bases from J, with 20 bases between. CDR3 DNA sequence: TGTGCCAGCAGCCTATCTTCAGGCGCGAGCAGCTATGGCTACACCTTC. This sequence encodes CASSLSSGASSYGYTF.

The chain joins TRBV12-3 or TRBV12-4 to TRBJ1-1; TRBD1 might be the D (6 bases). This CDR3 contains 13 residues. The V end was cut by 3 bases, the J end by 3 bases, with 8 bases between. The CDR3 DNA reads TGTGCCAGCAGTTTGAACAGGGACACTGAAGCTTTCTTT. Protein: CASSLNRDTEAFF.

This sequence joins TRBV6-5 and TRBJ2-3, with D perhaps matching TRBD2 (6 bases). This CDR3 spans 14 amino acids. Trimming pared 6 bases from V and 6 bases from J, leaving 16 bases between. The germline V gene has CDR1 MNHEY and CDR2 SVGAGI. The CDR3 DNA reads TGTGCCAGCAGCGGACTACCGGGACCGGATACGCAGTATTTT. It specifies CASSGLPGPDTQYF.

The CDR3 is CASSLRAGGVGSTDTQYF. The CDR3 DNA sequence: TGTGCCAGCAGCTTAAGAGCGGGGGGCGTCGGTAGCACAGATACGCAGTATTTT. V usage is TRBV5-6 and J usage is TRBJ2-3; 9 bases line up with TRBD2. The V gene's germline CDR1 is SGHDT and CDR2 YYEEEE. After removal of 2 bases from V and 0 bases from J, the junction contained 10 bases not matched to a gene. This CDR3 has 18 amino acids.

The CDR3 DNA sequence: TGTGCCAGCAGCCTACTGGAGACTAGCGGGTCGACCGATAGCTCCTACGAGCAGTACTTC. It codes for CASSLLETSGSTDSSYEQYF. V is TRBV27 and J is TRBJ2-7; the match to TRBD2 covers 10 bases. This CDR3 is built from 20 residues. V lost 6 bases, J lost 0 bases, and 20 bases stayed unmatched. Germline CDR1 and CDR2: MNHEY and SMNVEV (reference sequence).

The gene calls are TRBV7-2 and TRBJ1-2; D perhaps matches TRBD1 (6 bases). The CDR3 contains 13 residues. The V and J ends lost 0 bases and 5 bases respectively, with 7 bases between them. Germline CDR1 SGHTA, CDR2 FQGNSA. Written as DNA, the CDR3 is TGTGCCAGCAGCTTAGCCGGACAGTATGGCTACACCTTC. Protein product: CASSLAGQYGYTF.

V is TRBV29-1 and J is TRBJ1-2, with TRBD1 as a possible D gene (5 bases). Germline CDR1 and CDR2: SQVTM and ANQGSEA. The CDR3 runs to 12 residues. Trimming left V 3 bases short and J 7 bases short, with 12 bases between. The CDR3 nucleotides read TGCAGCGTTGATGGGGGGGTAGGTGGCTACACCTTC. It encodes CSVDGGVGGYTF.

V and J are TRBV6-5 and TRBJ1-2; TRBD1 matches 9 bases. CDR3 length: 13 amino acids. Germline CDR1 MNHEY, CDR2 SVGAGI. V was clipped by 8 bases and J by 8 bases; unmatched bases: 9. DNA for the CDR3: TGTGCCAGCCCAGGACAGGGGCTTCGGGGCTACACCTTC. Protein sequence: CASPGQGLRGYTF.

The V call is TRBV30, the J call TRBJ1-2, with TRBD1 matching over 8 bases. Per germline, CDR1 GTSNPN and CDR2 SVGIG (reference sequence). The CDR3 totals 16 residues. Trimming cost V 2 bases and J 6 bases; bases outside gene matches: 14. Here the CDR3 DNA reads TGTGCCTGGAGTAATTATCTAACTGGGACAGGAGATGGCTACACCTTC. This translates into CAWSNYLTGTGDGYTF.

This clone has more than one count but fewer than ten. The chain has TRBV12-5 and TRBJ1-1; possibly TRBD1 for D (5 bases). This CDR3 is 13 amino acids long. Germline CDR1 reads LGHNT; CDR2 reads FRNRAP. Trimming stripped 5 bases from V and 2 bases from J, with 9 bases between. The CDR3 is CASGLDTNTEAFF. CDR3 nucleotide sequence: TGTGCTAGTGGTCTGGACACAAACACTGAAGCTTTCTTT.